The next 11 T cell receptor beta chains were all read from a single sample in a study of post-analysis software for immune sequencing data. Notes on the study in general: There were several TRBV segments more frequent in patients than controls, and TRBV5-6, TRBV5-1 and TRBV20-1 were among them.

Unique molecular identifiers were present in the TCR beta cDNA libraries. TCRdb independently ran MiXCR on the PCR reads; one entry per CDR3 protein. The sample contains about 820,000 distinct CDR3 sequences, roughly 50% of which appear only once. Their recognized antigens are unknown. Sequenced input: blood. The source is a girl under 18 with multiple sclerosis.

This clonotype was seen more than once but under ten times. The genes are TRBV29-1 and TRBJ2-7; D might be TRBD2 (6 bases). V was trimmed by 3 bases and J by 2 bases, leaving 11 bases between them. The CDR3 has 13 residues. CDR1 and CDR2 (germline): SQVTM, ANQGSEA. The CDR3 region is CSVDGGSPYEQYF. DNA for the CDR3: TGCAGCGTTGACGGGGGTTCTCCCTACGAGCAGTACTTC.

The V and J genes are TRBV6-2 or TRBV6-3 and TRBJ2-7; D ambiguous. The better agreement between TRBJ2-5 and the DNA end casts doubt on the J call. There are 14 residues in the CDR3. Germline-derived CDR1 and CDR2 are MNHEY and SVGEGT. The CDR3 reads CASSYGRLQETQYF. CDR3 nucleotide sequence: TGTGCCAGCAGTTACGGGCGTCTGCAAGAGACCCAGTACTTC.

V gene TRBV20-1 combines with J gene TRBJ1-5, with TRBD1 identical over 8 bases. V gave up 0 bases and J gave up 4 bases; unmatched junction bases: 11. The germline gives CDR1 DFQATT, CDR2 SNEGSKA (reference sequence). CDR3 length equals 17 residues. The chain's CDR3 is CSARDGTGNYGNQPQHF. CDR3 nucleotide sequence: TGCAGTGCTAGAGATGGGACAGGCAATTATGGGAATCAGCCCCAGCATTTT.

The rearrangement joins TRBV6-6 to TRBJ2-1, with TRBD2 matching over 10 bases. Germline V gene data show CDR1 as MNHNY and CDR2 as SVGAGI (reference sequence). J was trimmed by 5 bases and V by 2 bases; bases with no gene match: 6. There are 16 residues in the CDR3. CDR3 coding DNA: TGTGCCAGCAGTTACAGACTAGCGGGTGAAAACAATGAGCAGTTCTTC. This codes for CASSYRLAGENNEQFF.

V usage is TRBV10-3 and J usage is TRBJ2-3; D gene ambiguous. Per the germline V gene, CDR1 is ENHRY and CDR2 is SYGVKD. The germline V and J ends were trimmed by 2 bases and 2 bases, with 5 bases remaining between them. There are 13 residues in the CDR3. CDR3 in amino acids: CAISEPTTDTQYF. The CDR3 DNA follows: TGTGCCATCAGTGAGCCCACCACAGATACGCAGTATTTT.

The chain couples TRBV5-1 to TRBJ2-5; 9 bases map to TRBD1. With the DNA end fitting TRBJ2-7 better, the J assignment may be wrong. Germline V gene data show CDR1 as SGHRS and CDR2 as YFSETQ. CDR3 length: 14 residues. CDR3 amino acids: CASSLKGQGAEQYF. CDR3 in DNA: TGCGCCAGCAGCTTGAAGGGACAGGGAGCCGAGCAGTACTTC.

The DNA for the CDR3 is TGTGCCAGCAGCTCCATCCTAGAGCCCCAGGGGCAGGAGACCCAGTACTTC. This gives the protein CASSSILEPQGQETQYF. This chain joins TRBV7-6 and TRBJ2-5; D perhaps matches TRBD1 (6 bases). V shed 4 bases and J shed 5 bases, with 23 bases lying between them. The CDR3 runs 17 residues. CDR1 is SGHVS, CDR2 FNYEAQ, per germline. Looking up the rest from reference TRBV7-6 and TRBJ2-5 gives the full variable domain: GAGVSQSPRYKVTKRGQDVALRCDPISGHVSLYWYRQALGQGPEFLTYFNYEAQQDKSGLPNDRFSAERPEGSISTLTIQRTEQRDSAMYRCASSSILEPQGQETQYFGPGTRLLVL.

The V gene is TRBV11-2, the J gene TRBJ2-7; 10 nucleotides align to TRBD1. This CDR3 region has 15 residues. The V and J ends lost 4 bases and 6 bases, in that order; junction bases with no gene match: 9. Germline lookup yields CDR1 SGHAT and CDR2 FQNNGV. CDR3 nucleotides: TGTGCCAGCAGCTCTTCGACAGGGGGCGCAGGCGAGCAGTACTTC. Its translation is CASSSSTGGAGEQYF.

This clonotype has just a few counts. The chain combines TRBV21-1 with TRBJ2-7; no check of the table's D call, TRBD1, against the DNA was made. TRBV21-1 is a pseudogene. The CDR3 is 15 amino acids. The CDR3 here is CASSKGGTGCCEQYF. CDR3 nucleotides: TGTGCCAGCAGCAAAGGAGGGACAGGGTGTTGCGAGCAGTACTTC.

The J gene is TRBJ1-1, the V gene TRBV7-2; the match to TRBD1 covers 12 bases. Losses at the gene ends were 5 bases for V and 1 base for J; bases not matched to a gene: 11. The CDR3 is made up of 18 amino acids. Per the germline V gene, CDR1 is SGHTA and CDR2 is FQGNSA. The CDR3 sequence is CASSLTGTGGRKNTEAFF. For the CDR3, the DNA is TGTGCCAGCAGCCTCACCGGGACAGGGGGCCGGAAGAACACTGAAGCTTTCTTT.

The V gene is TRBV7-2, the J gene TRBJ1-2, with TRBD1 matching 7 bases. Germline assignment: CDR1 SGHTA and CDR2 FQGNSA. The CDR3 spans 15 residues. Unmatched junction bases numbered 6, after V lost 1 base and J lost 4 bases. CDR3 in amino acids: CASSLGVGGVYGYTF. The CDR3 bases are TGTGCCAGCAGCTTAGGGGTAGGGGGCGTCTATGGCTACACCTTC.